Listed below are T cell receptor beta chains from one sample, sequenced in a study of control samples from healthy donors and cancer patients. The protocol was immunoSEQ multiplex PCR, while the TCRdb copy is restricted to in-frame clones and leaves out a portion. The table shows 79,000 or so clones, with approximately 88% occurring only once. The source material was PBMCs. Source of these receptors: a woman between 50 and 59 years old with colorectal cancer. CDR3s include the opening cysteine and the closing phenylalanine or tryptophan. Each record gives: clone size, V gene, D gene, J gene, CDR3 protein, CDR3 DNA. D genes are given only for firm matches. For some rows the clone size is stated as once, few or many, or as a class when expanded; others skip it.

-,TRBV7-2,-,TRBJ1-1,CASSLLSLGVTEAFF,TGTGCCAGCAGCTTATTGTCCCTGGGGGTCACTGAAGCTTTCTTT
-,TRBV28,-,TRBJ1-6,CASSLVDLDRDSPLHF,TGTGCCAGCAGTTTAGTCGATTTGGACCGAGATTCACCCCTCCACTTT
-,TRBV19,TRBD1,TRBJ2-5,CASSLGQLKETQYF,TGTGCCAGTAGCCTGGGACAGTTGAAAGAGACCCAGTACTTC
-,TRBV3-1/TRBV3-2,TRBD1,TRBJ1-6,CASSPDLTGTGKNSPLHF,TGTGCCAGCAGTCCCGATCTGACGGGGACAGGGAAGAATTCACCCCTCCACTTT
-,TRBV6-5,TRBD1,TRBJ1-2,CASSYAGQGAWGYTF,TGTGCCAGCAGTTACGCGGGACAGGGGGCTTGGGGCTACACCTTC
once,TRBV7-6,TRBD1,TRBJ1-5,CASSPGDRGNQPQHF,TGTGCCAGCAGCCCAGGGGACAGGGGAAATCAGCCCCAGCATTTT
-,TRBV4-2,-,TRBJ1-2,CASSQAQGVANYGYTF,TGTGCCAGCAGCCAAGCTCAGGGAGTAGCTAACTATGGCTACACCTTC
-,TRBV18,-,TRBJ1-2,CASSPDLGPKNGYTF,TGTGCCAGCTCACCAGATCTCGGACCGAAGAATGGCTACACCTTC
-,TRBV24-1,-,TRBJ2-3,CATSGAITDTQYF,TGTGCCACCAGTGGGGCCATCACAGATACGCAGTATTTT
-,TRBV20-1,-,TRBJ1-2,CSATVYYGYTF,TGCAGTGCCACGGTTTATTATGGCTACACCTTC
medium-sized,TRBV6-2/TRBV6-3,-,TRBJ2-6,CASSRDTGANVLTF,TGTGCCAGCAGCCGGGACACTGGGGCCAACGTCCTGACTTTC
-,TRBV24-1,TRBD1,TRBJ1-6,CATGTVMTLHF,TGTGCCACCGGGACAGTTATGACCCTCCACTTT
-,TRBV6-5,-,TRBJ1-2,CASTEGRGDYGYTF,TGTGCCAGCACCGAAGGTAGGGGAGACTATGGCTACACCTTC
-,TRBV7-9,-,TRBJ2-2,CASSLGQGTTGELFF,TGTGCCAGCAGCTTAGGTCAGGGAACCACCGGGGAGCTGTTTTTT
-,TRBV28,TRBD1,TRBJ1-4,CASRGPGGGNEKLFF,TGTGCCAGCAGGGGACCAGGGGGAGGGAATGAAAAACTGTTTTTT
-,TRBV2,-,TRBJ1-2,CASSESGRELYGYTF,TGTGCCAGCAGTGAAAGTGGCAGAGAATTGTATGGCTACACCTTC
-,TRBV20-1,-,TRBJ1-2,CSASQQGRSANYGYTF,TGCAGTGCTAGTCAACAGGGAAGGTCGGCTAACTATGGCTACACCTTC
-,TRBV18,-,TRBJ2-2,CASSPGLNTGELFF,TGTGCCAGCTCACCAGGGTTGAACACCGGGGAGCTGTTTTTT